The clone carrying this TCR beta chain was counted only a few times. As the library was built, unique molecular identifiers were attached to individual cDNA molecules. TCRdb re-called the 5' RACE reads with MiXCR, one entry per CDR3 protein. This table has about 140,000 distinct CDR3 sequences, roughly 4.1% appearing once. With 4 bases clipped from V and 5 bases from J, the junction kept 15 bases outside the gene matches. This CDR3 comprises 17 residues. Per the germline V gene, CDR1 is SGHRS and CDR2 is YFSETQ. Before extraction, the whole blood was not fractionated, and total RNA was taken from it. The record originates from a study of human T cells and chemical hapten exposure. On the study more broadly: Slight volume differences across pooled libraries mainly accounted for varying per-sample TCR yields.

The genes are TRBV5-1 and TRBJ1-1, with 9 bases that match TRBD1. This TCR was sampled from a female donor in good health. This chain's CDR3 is CASSPGTGYGRGTEAFF. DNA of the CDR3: TGCGCCAGCAGCCCTGGGACAGGGTATGGGCGGGGGACTGAAGCTTTCTTT.